What follows is one TCR beta chain and its context. The antigen this receptor binds is unknown. Base qualities were left out, and no much larger clone turns up one base away. This record belongs to a study of blood T cells in healthy people across ages (dated by TCRdb to the mid-2010s). Regarding the research as a whole: In model experiments, template switching captured about one uniquely barcoded TCR beta cDNA molecule for every two T cells. To track age-related changes in TCR beta repertoire diversity, the study relied on deep sequencing normalized with unique cDNA molecular identifiers. The donors were divided into four age groups: young (average about 15 years), middle-aged (about 41), aged (approximately 62) and long-lived (roughly 82). Using the same blood draw, the study looked at two additional independent replicas of 1 million unique cDNA reads for two donors, one aged 18 to 29 and the other aged 80 or older. Study-wide findings and limitations: Bulk unsorted PBMC profiling prevented conclusive comparison of naive and antigen-experienced compartments. A strong correlation was found between observed TCR beta diversity and the percentage of naive T cells measured by flow cytometry. Compared with the aged group, more naive CD4+ T cells, fewer expanded clones and increased TCR diversity were shown by the long-lived group, suggesting age selection. The CMV infection status of donors was not known, potentially confounding age-related changes in expanded clonotypes. Estimates of total diversity from one million sequenced T cells were regarded as lower bounds and underestimates. Observed TCR beta diversity per million T cells fell roughly linearly with age, and a significant reduction was already apparent by age approximately 41.

Preparation of the library involved 5' RACE. Sequencing relied on an Illumina HiSeq 2500. A second roughly 6 to 11 cycle PCR used a sample-barcoded 5' primer and a J-beta primer mix. Each TCR beta cDNA molecule received a unique molecular identifier from a template-switch 5' adaptor carrying 12 random nucleotides. Each sample yielded at least 3 million CDR3-containing paired-end reads. The Mint cDNA synthesis kit, primed by a TRBC-specific oligonucleotide, was used to synthesize first-strand cDNA from all RNA. After uracil-DNA glycosylase treatment, a first 18-cycle PCR used universal primers M1SS and BC2_uni_R on all cDNA. The study's own analysis went as follows. For normalization, 1 million high-quality reads were randomly selected from each sample, with every read carrying a distinct molecular identifier. Reads with shared molecular identifiers were discarded instead of being binned into consensus sequences. MiTCR, run with a Q25 quality threshold and the strictest error-elimination algorithm, handled CDR3 identification, clonotype clustering and error correction. A nonparametric unseen species model with Euler transformation was used to estimate lower-bound total TCR beta diversity. TCRdb took the public reads, trimmed them with fastp at Q25, ran MiXCR for clone calling and kept in-frame beta chains. Each CDR3 protein appears once, grouped with its most common genes and DNA. TCRdb's processing, not the authors', yielded these V and J calls. The sample yields about 720,000 distinct CDR3 sequences; around a quarter were counted once. The biggest ten clones account for under 4.5% of the sample.

Trimming accounts for 0 bases at V and 6 bases at J, while the number of junction bases matched to no gene is 5. The CDR3 numbers 14 residues from cysteine through phenylalanine. Only the CDR3 DNA stays, 42 bases, in frame from base 1. The germline V gene sets CDR1 to SGHTA and CDR2 to FQGNSA. Systemically healthy Caucasian individuals from Russia, over 30 in total and aged about 6 to 100 years, were included as donors. Approximately 9.3 milliliters of peripheral blood were collected from each donor into EDTA-treated Vacutainer tubes. PBMCs were isolated by Ficoll-Paque density-gradient centrifugation, with at least 6 million obtained per sample. Total RNA, at least 5.5 micrograms per sample, was extracted from PBMCs with Trizol reagent. For every donor, an aliquot of PBMCs went through flow cytometry to measure the percentages of naive CD45RAhigh/CD27high T cells. In addition, the sample was reused for a study of T cells of mothers and their children. From the second report: Nine systemically healthy Caucasian individuals served as donors, namely three mothers together with their six children. cDNA synthesis consumed the entire amount of extracted RNA, loaded at around 1.5 ug RNA in each 15 ul reaction. In the second PCR, the M1S primer introduced both the sample barcodes and 2-4 random nucleotides. Over 8 million TCR beta CDR3 reads were obtained for each mother, and some 3 million reads were obtained for each child. Thymic selection similarly shapes TCR recombination output in related and unrelated pairs, with minor effect from inherited differences. Normalized repertoire overlap in related mother-child pairs was always slightly higher than in unrelated mother-child pairs, but the difference was never significant. Persistent microchimeric T cell clones were not detected, at a sensitivity of around 100 clones per million clonotypes. In the study, deep NGS was used to compare the TCR beta repertoires of mothers and children, and features distinguishing related mother-child pairs from unrelated individuals were sought. The mean age was about 37 +/- 4 years for the mothers and around 10 +/- 4 years for the children. After adapters were ligated using NEBNext reagents, the libraries underwent 100+100 nt paired-end sequencing on an Illumina HiSeq 2000. Mother and child libraries were prepared a month apart and sequenced in separate runs to prevent cross-contamination. Between about 500,000 and 2,300,000 distinct TCR beta clonotypes were identified per donor. Naive TCR beta clonotypes were estimated from low-frequency clonotypes matched to each donor's FACS-determined naive share, without sorting.

The clonotype originates from a boy aged 5 to 17 in good health. The sequenced material came from blood. This receptor chain uses TRBV7-2 and TRBJ2-7, with 7 bases in between that match TRBD1. CDR3 reads: CASSLAQGFGEQYF. In nucleotides, the sequence is TGTGCCAGCAGCTTAGCACAGGGGTTCGGCGAGCAGTACTTC.